Each of the 17 T cell receptor beta chains below was sequenced from the same sample in a study of blood T cells in healthy people across ages. Primed by a sample-barcoded 5' primer and a J-beta primer mix, a second PCR proceeded for 7 to 11 cycles. MiXCR, run by TCRdb on the 5' RACE reads, gives a single entry per CDR3 protein. The sample comprises about 320,000 distinct CDR3 sequences, 25% to 30% of which are singletons, and 29% rests with the top ten. The sample comprised blood. These receptors were obtained from a woman in her seventies in good health.

This chain connects TRBV18 to TRBJ2-3; no firm D call. The germline CDR1 and CDR2 sequences are KGHSH and LQKENI. Trimming shortened V by 6 bases and J by 6 bases, and 10 bases separated the two germline ends. The CDR3 runs to 12 residues. The CDR3 sequence: CASSTIEDTQYF. In DNA, the CDR3 is TGTGCCAGCTCGACCATAGAGGATACGCAGTATTTT.

The chain uses TRBV7-2 and TRBJ2-1; tentative D call: TRBD1 (5 bases). Judging by the DNA end, TRBJ2-7 fits better; the J call may be wrong. The CDR3 is made up of 15 amino acids. The germline V gene encodes CDR1 SGHTA and CDR2 FQGNSA. The CDR3 DNA sequence: TGTGCCAGCAGCACCACAGGATTGAGCTCCTACGAGCAGTACTTC. It encodes CASSTTGLSSYEQYF.

This clonotype was counted many times. The chain is built from TRBV2 and TRBJ2-1, with D possibly being TRBD2 (6 bases). Germline V gene lookup returns CDR1 SNHLY and CDR2 FYNNEI. This CDR3 is built from 14 residues. Trimming pared 4 bases from V and 4 bases from J, leaving 11 bases between. The CDR3 region is CASSVMGGYNEQFF. The CDR3 region has the DNA TGTGCCAGCAGTGTTATGGGGGGTTACAATGAGCAGTTCTTC.

V is TRBV7-2 and J is TRBJ1-6; 7 bases line up with TRBD1. Germline CDR1 reads SGHTA; CDR2 reads FQGNSA. Trimming cost V 1 base and J 5 bases; bases outside gene matches: 2. The CDR3 contains 15 residues. The CDR3 DNA reads as TGTGCCAGCAGCTTAGAGGGGGCGAATAATTCACCCCTCCACTTT. Translation gives CASSLEGANNSPLHF.

V and J are TRBV19 and TRBJ2-1; D is unclear. The CDR3 covers 13 residues. Germline values: CDR1 LNHDA, CDR2 SQIVND (reference sequence). With 6 bases removed from V and 5 bases from J, the gap between germline ends came to 11 bases. DNA of the CDR3: TGTGCCAGTAGCCTCGCAGTACACAATGAGCAGTTCTTC. Amino acids: CASSLAVHNEQFF.

This clonotype was seen only a few times. The chain uses TRBV9 and TRBJ2-7; TRBD2 might be the D (5 bases). V was clipped by 2 bases and J by 5 bases, with 11 bases between them. The CDR3 is 13 amino acids. Germline V gene data show CDR1 as SGDLS and CDR2 as YYNGEE. CDR3 loop: CASSVYGSDEQYF. The CDR3, as DNA: TGTGCCAGCAGCGTTTATGGTAGCGACGAGCAGTACTTC.

This clonotype turned up a few times. The gene calls are TRBV20-1 and TRBJ2-5, with D possibly being TRBD2 (5 bases). Germline V CDR1 and CDR2: DFQATT, SNEGSKA (reference sequence). Trimming left V 6 bases short and J 2 bases short, with 16 bases between. This CDR3 contains 14 residues. Here the CDR3 DNA reads TGCAGTGCCATCCATTCGGGGTGGCAAGAGACCCAGTACTTC. Its protein is CSAIHSGWQETQYF.

This clonotype was seen a handful of times. The chain carries TRBV15 and TRBJ2-3; D not resolved. Trimming stripped 1 base from V and 0 bases from J, with 8 bases between. The CDR3 runs 15 residues. Germline V gene sequence: CDR1 LNHNV, CDR2 YYDKDF (reference sequence). In DNA form, the CDR3 reads TGTGCCACCAGCAGAGTGGGTCTTAGCACAGATACGCAGTATTTT. Translation gives CATSRVGLSTDTQYF. Supplemented by reference TRBV15 and TRBJ2-3, the full variable domain reads DAMVIQNPRYQVTQFGKPVTLSCSQTLNHNVMYWYQQKSSQAPKLLFHYYDKDFNNEADTPDNFQSRRPNTSFCFLDIRSPGLGDTAMYLCATSRVGLSTDTQYFGPGTRLTVL.

The chain recombines TRBV6-1 with TRBJ1-1; D might be TRBD1 (6 bases). The CDR3 is 13 amino acids. Germline-derived CDR1 and CDR2 are MNHNS and SASEGT. Trimming removed 5 bases at V and 5 bases at J, with 12 bases between. This CDR3 is CASSRTRGTEAFF. The CDR3 bases are TGTGCCAGCAGTCGGACGAGGGGGACTGAAGCTTTCTTT.

The chain has TRBV5-1 and TRBJ2-5; TRBD1 is a possible D gene (5 bases). The end of the DNA fits TRBJ2-1 better, so the J call may be wrong. The germline V gene encodes CDR1 SGHRS and CDR2 YFSETQ. The CDR3 totals 13 residues. CDR3 sequence: CASSLTGVNEQFF. CDR3 nucleotide sequence: TGCGCCAGCAGCCTCACAGGAGTAAATGAGCAGTTCTTC.

V is TRBV20-1 and J is TRBJ2-4; D not resolved. This CDR3 is 12 amino acids long. Germline V lookup: CDR1 DFQATT, CDR2 SNEGSKA (reference sequence). V was shortened by 7 bases and J by 7 bases, with 14 bases between the two germline ends. The CDR3 is CSVPARTNIQYF. The CDR3 region has the DNA TGCAGTGTCCCGGCCCGGACGAACATTCAGTACTTC.

This clonotype was counted only a few times. The chain employs TRBV5-1 and TRBJ2-1; D remains unclear. This CDR3 has 15 residues. Germline V lookup: CDR1 SGHRS, CDR2 YFSETQ. The V end was cut by 3 bases, the J end by 4 bases, with 14 bases between. In DNA form, the CDR3 reads TGCGCCAGCAGCTCAACTCCGGCGGAATACAATGAGCAGTTCTTC. Amino acids: CASSSTPAEYNEQFF.

This clonotype was detected only a few times. The junction differs from germline at one of its ends, possibly a read error. The chain combines TRBV20-1 with TRBJ1-2; 9 nucleotides line up with TRBD1. The CDR3 has 16 amino acids. Looked up from germline, CDR1 is DFQATT and CDR2 is SNEGSKA (reference sequence). The CDR3 DNA reads TGCAGTGCCAGAGTACCGGGACAGGGTCTAATCTATGGCTACACCTTC. Translation gives CSARVPGQGLIYGYTF.

This clonotype turned up a few times. The chain combines TRBV5-6 with TRBJ2-5; TRBD2 aligns across 8 bases. The CDR3 runs to 16 residues. Germline lookup yields CDR1 SGHDT and CDR2 YYEEEE. J lost 1 base, V lost 1 base, and 6 bases had no gene match. CDR3 protein: CASSLRAGAFQETQYF. The CDR3 DNA reads as TGTGCCAGCAGCTTGAGAGCGGGAGCCTTCCAAGAGACCCAGTACTTC.

The rearrangement uses TRBV28 and TRBJ2-6; possibly TRBD1 or TRBD2 for D (5 bases each). The V end lost 4 bases, the J end lost 0 bases, and 10 bases lay between the germline ends. The CDR3 covers 16 residues. CDR1 is MDHEN and CDR2 is SYDVKM in the germline V gene. The DNA of the CDR3 is TGTGCCAGCAGTTGGGGACGGACCTCTGGGGCCAACGTCCTGACTTTC. It encodes CASSWGRTSGANVLTF.

The chain recombines TRBV5-1 with TRBJ2-5; the D gene is possibly TRBD1 (6 bases). The J call is uncertain, as TRBJ2-7 better fits the DNA end. CDR3 length equals 14 residues. Looked up from germline, CDR1 is SGHRS and CDR2 is YFSETQ. The CDR3 is CASSLVPGANEQYF. CDR3 nucleotides: TGCGCCAGCAGCTTGGTCCCAGGGGCGAACGAGCAGTACTTC.

This clonotype was detected ten times or more. The chain carries TRBV6-2 or TRBV6-3 and TRBJ2-2; 7 bases line up with TRBD1. V lost 6 bases and J lost 4; bases outside the gene matches: 8. The CDR3 loop spans 15 amino acids. The germline V gene has CDR1 MNHEY and CDR2 SVGEGT. The DNA of the CDR3 is TGTGCCAGCAGACCCGACAGGGACGGCACCGGGGAGCTGTTTTTT. This translates into CASRPDRDGTGELFF.